The 20 T cell receptor beta chains in this list originate from one sample, sequenced in a study of immune heterogeneity within non-small cell lung tumors. Amplifying TCR beta CDR3 involved multiplex PCR carried out with 32 V and 13 J primers. MiXCR, run by TCRdb on the multiplex PCR reads, gives a single entry per CDR3 protein. The sample consists of roughly 13,000 distinct CDR3 sequences, 23% of them appearing once. Genomic DNA from bulk tumor acted as the template, and 600 ng was loaded per sample. From each primary tumor, several far-apart biopsies were obtained during surgery. The cohort was untreated, with newly diagnosed non-small cell lung cancer undergoing curative surgery. The sequencing sample was made of lung tumor tissue. The receptors stem from a man in his fifties or sixties with non-small cell lung cancer.

This clonotype was counted many times. The gene calls are TRBV20-1 and TRBJ2-3; TRBD2 matches 7 bases. Germline CDR1 is DFQATT and CDR2 is SNEGSKA (reference sequence). J gave up 0 bases and V 3 bases, and 12 bases lay outside the gene matches. This CDR3 region has 17 residues. The CDR3 is CSASLGGGDPSTDTQYF. The CDR3, as DNA: TGCAGTGCTAGCTTGGGGGGGGGAGATCCTAGCACAGATACGCAGTATTTT.

This clonotype was counted many times. The DNA for the CDR3 is TGTGCCAGCAGTGAATCTATAGGGATAACAGATACGCAGTATTTT. Amino acids: CASSESIGITDTQYF. V is TRBV25-1 and J is TRBJ2-3; D not resolved. The length of the CDR3 is 15 residues. CDR1 MGHDK and CDR2 SYGVNS come from the germline V gene. Trimming removed 1 base from V and 3 bases from J, with 11 bases in between.

The genes are TRBV20-1 and TRBJ2-7; 8 bases are shared with TRBD2. Trimming cost V 0 bases and J 5 bases; bases outside gene matches: 6. CDR3 length: 14 residues. Germline CDR1 is DFQATT and CDR2 is SNEGSKA (reference sequence). The CDR3 loop is CSARDSGSQDEQYF. The CDR3 coding sequence is TGCAGTGCTAGAGACAGCGGGAGTCAAGACGAGCAGTACTTC.

This clonotype was picked up one time. For the CDR3, the DNA is TGCAGTGCTAGAGCCCTCGGGACAGGGGAAGGAAACTATTTCTACACCTTC. Amino acids: CSARALGTGEGNYFYTF. The chain couples TRBV20-1 to TRBJ1-2, with TRBD1 identical over 10 bases. The CDR3 consists of 17 residues. With 1 base clipped from V and 10 bases from J, the junction kept 18 bases outside the gene matches. The germline CDR1 and CDR2 sequences are DFQATT and SNEGSKA (reference sequence).

This clonotype is labeled as medium-sized. The chain joins TRBV11-3 to TRBJ2-3; either TRBD1 or TRBD2 may fit D (6 bases each). This CDR3 has 13 amino acids. The germline V gene has CDR1 SGHNT and CDR2 YENEEA. The V gene lost 5 bases and the J gene lost 9 bases, with 15 bases spanning the gap. Here the CDR3 DNA reads TGTGCCAGCAGCGAAGAGGGGGGACGAACGCAGTATTTT. Its protein is CASSEEGGRTQYF. Full variable domain (remainder filled in from reference TRBV11-3 and TRBJ2-3): EAGVVQSPRYKIIEKKQPVAFWCNPISGHNTLYWYLQNLGQGPELLIRYENEEAVDDSQLPKDRFSAERLKGVDSTLKIQPAELGDSAVYLCASSEEGGRTQYFGPGTRLTVL.

For this clonotype: This may come from a read error, since a much larger clone is one base off. The chain joins TRBV7-9 to TRBJ2-1; perhaps TRBD2 as D (5 bases). V was pared by 6 bases and J by 2 bases, with 20 bases between. CDR1 and CDR2 from the germline V gene are SEHNR and FQNEAQ (reference sequence). This CDR3 region has 17 residues. CDR3: CASSSTIGIGTYNEQFF. CDR3 DNA: TGTGCCAGCAGTTCGACTATCGGGATAGGCACCTACAATGAGCAGTTCTTC.

On this clonotype itself: A much larger clone sits a single nucleotide away, making a read error possible. The chain couples TRBV5-1 to TRBJ2-4; 8 bases fit TRBD2. The germline V gene has CDR1 SGHRS and CDR2 YFSETQ. V gave up 1 base and J gave up 8 bases; unmatched junction bases: 2. CDR3 length: 13 residues. CDR3 nucleotides: TGCGCCAGCAGCTTGCGGGAGGGGGACATTCAGTACTTC. Its translation: CASSLREGDIQYF.

This clonotype appeared a few times. V is TRBV5-6 and J is TRBJ2-3; 8 bases line up with TRBD1. Germline trimming cut 3 bases from V and 5 bases from J; bases unmatched to any gene: 8. The CDR3 is 15 residues long. CDR1 and CDR2 (germline): SGHDT, YYEEEE. CDR3: CASSWTGKLEDTQYF. The CDR3 region has the DNA TGTGCCAGCAGCTGGACAGGGAAGTTAGAAGATACGCAGTATTTT.

This clonotype was detected only a few times. The DNA of the CDR3 is TGCGCCAGCAGCCAGCGGACAGGGGCCACATCTAACTATGGCTACACCTTC. Translation gives CASSQRTGATSNYGYTF. The chain has TRBV4-1 and TRBJ1-2, with 9 bases aligning to TRBD1. The ends lost 3 bases at V and 0 bases at J; junction bases unmatched: 8. Germline V lookup: CDR1 MGHRA, CDR2 YSYEKL. The CDR3 has 17 residues.

This clonotype is termed medium-sized. The rearrangement uses TRBV19 and TRBJ2-7; weak D call: TRBD2 (6 bases). Trimming shortened V by 4 bases and J by 1 base, and 11 bases separated the two germline ends. Per the germline V gene, CDR1 is LNHDA and CDR2 is SQIVND (reference sequence). The CDR3 is 14 residues long. The CDR3 reads CASSSGTPSYEQYF. DNA of the CDR3: TGTGCCAGTAGTAGCGGGACTCCATCCTACGAGCAGTACTTC.

A note on this clonotype: The junction and the germline gene differ at one end; a read error may be behind it. V is TRBV28 and J is TRBJ1-2; weak D call: TRBD1 (6 bases). Germline V gene sequence: CDR1 MDHEN, CDR2 SYDVKM. The CDR3 is 14 amino acids. The CDR3 bases are TGTGCCAGCAGTTGGACAGAGGGTTACTATGGCCACACCTTC. Its protein is CASSWTEGYYGHTF.

Notes on this clonotype: One base away lies a much larger clone, so this may be a sequencing read error. The CDR3 does not end in the conserved phenylalanine or tryptophan, so this is likely a read error. This chain connects TRBV18 to TRBJ2-7, with D unresolved. Deletions cut 2 bases from V and 2 bases from J, with 13 bases between. Per the germline V gene, CDR1 is KGHSH and CDR2 is LQKENI. CDR3 length: 15 residues. CDR3 residues: CASSPNWVGTYEQYL. The CDR3 DNA follows: TGTGCCAGCTCACCAAACTGGGTCGGTACCTACGAGCAGTACCTC.

This clonotype appeared many times. V and J are TRBV6-1 and TRBJ2-7; D perhaps matches TRBD1 (6 bases). The CDR3 runs 12 residues. CDR1 is MNHNS and CDR2 is SASEGT in the germline V gene. V lost 8 bases and J lost 4, with 12 bases in between. The CDR3 spells CASRPTGYEQYF. The CDR3 DNA follows: TGTGCCAGCCGACCTACAGGGTACGAGCAGTACTTC.

Notes on this clonotype: At one end, the junction sequence differs from germline, possibly due to a read error. V usage is TRBV20-1 and J usage is TRBJ1-1; 9 bases map to TRBD1. The germline gives CDR1 DFQATT, CDR2 SNEGSKA (reference sequence). The length of the CDR3 is 12 residues. CDR3 residues: CSVLQGAHAAFF. CDR3 DNA: TGTAGTGTGTTACAGGGGGCTCATGCAGCTTTCTTT.

The chain combines TRBV3-1 with TRBJ2-5; 8 nucleotides align to TRBD2. Germline V CDR1 and CDR2: LGHDT, YNNKEL (reference sequence). Trimming cost V 3 bases and J 4 bases; bases outside gene matches: 10. The CDR3 is made up of 16 amino acids. The CDR3 nucleotides are TGTGCCAGCAGCCAGCCAGGCGGGGGGCGAGGAGAGACCCAGTACTTC. It is translated as CASSQPGGGRGETQYF.

A word on this clonotype: This may be a read error, as it is one base from a much larger clone. The J gene is TRBJ1-1, the V gene TRBV18; TRBD1 matches 7 bases. The CDR3 is 15 residues long. In germline, CDR1 is KGHSH, CDR2 LQKENI. CDR3 DNA: TGTGCCAGCTCACCCCAAAGGGGGCAGGGCACTGAAGATTTCTTT. Residues: CASSPQRGQGTEDFF.

The rearrangement links TRBV6-5 to TRBJ1-4; TRBD1 aligns across 7 bases. Germline-derived CDR1 and CDR2 are MNHEY and SVGAGI. This CDR3 region has 15 residues. With V trimmed by 7 bases and J by 8 bases, 13 bases remained unmatched. The CDR3 region is CASITWDSSFEKLFF. CDR3 nucleotides: TGTGCCAGCATTACTTGGGACAGTTCATTCGAAAAACTGTTTTTT.

The count of this clonotype is one. A much more abundant neighbour one base away suggests this may be a read error. The chain has TRBV7-8 and TRBJ1-4; no firm D call. Germline V gene lookup returns CDR1 SGHVS and CDR2 FQNEAQ. This CDR3 has 15 residues. The CDR3 DNA reads TGTGCCAGAAGCTTAAGGACGGTTTCTAATGAAAAACTGTTTTTT. It yields the protein CARSLRTVSNEKLFF.

The chain employs TRBV6-1 and TRBJ2-5, with D hard to call. V lost 10 bases and J lost 2, with 17 bases in between. Germline V gives CDR1 MNHNS, CDR2 SASEGT. The CDR3 contains 14 residues. CDR3 sequence reads: CATQNWKDQETQYF. CDR3 coding DNA: TGTGCCACCCAAAACTGGAAGGATCAAGAGACCCAGTACTTC.

This clonotype showed up many times. The chain carries TRBV6-1 and TRBJ1-1; D is unresolved. Trimming shortened V by 7 bases and J by 3 bases, and 12 bases separated the two germline ends. This CDR3 region has 13 residues. Germline V CDR1 and CDR2: MNHNS, SASEGT. The CDR3 bases are TGTGCCAGCAAAAACCGGGCGGACACTGAAGCTTTCTTT. It translates to CASKNRADTEAFF.